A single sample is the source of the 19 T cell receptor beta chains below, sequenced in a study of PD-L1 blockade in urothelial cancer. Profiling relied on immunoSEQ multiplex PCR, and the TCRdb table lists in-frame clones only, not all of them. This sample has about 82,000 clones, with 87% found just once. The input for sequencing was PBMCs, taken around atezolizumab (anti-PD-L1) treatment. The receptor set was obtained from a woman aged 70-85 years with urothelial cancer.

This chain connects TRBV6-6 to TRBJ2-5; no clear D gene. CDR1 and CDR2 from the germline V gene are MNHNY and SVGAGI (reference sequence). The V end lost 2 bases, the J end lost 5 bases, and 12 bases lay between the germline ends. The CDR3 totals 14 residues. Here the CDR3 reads CASSYRGYLETQYF. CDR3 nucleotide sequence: TGTGCCAGCAGTTACAGAGGTTATTTGGAGACCCAGTACTTC.

CDR3 nucleotides: TGTGCCAGCAGCCAAGGTCCAAGGACAGGGACCTACGAGCAGTACTTC. The encoded protein is CASSQGPRTGTYEQYF. The chain uses TRBV4-2 and TRBJ2-7, with 8 bases lining up with TRBD1. V shed 1 base, J shed 2 bases, and the junction held 7 bases outside the gene matches. Germline CDR1 and CDR2: LGHNA and YNFKEQ. The CDR3 is made up of 16 amino acids.

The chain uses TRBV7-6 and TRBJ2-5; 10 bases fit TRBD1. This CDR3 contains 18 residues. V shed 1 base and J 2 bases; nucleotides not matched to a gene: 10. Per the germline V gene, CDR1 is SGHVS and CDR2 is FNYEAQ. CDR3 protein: CASSLVAGTGEFQETQYF. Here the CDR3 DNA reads TGTGCCAGCAGCTTAGTTGCCGGGACAGGGGAGTTTCAAGAGACCCAGTACTTC.

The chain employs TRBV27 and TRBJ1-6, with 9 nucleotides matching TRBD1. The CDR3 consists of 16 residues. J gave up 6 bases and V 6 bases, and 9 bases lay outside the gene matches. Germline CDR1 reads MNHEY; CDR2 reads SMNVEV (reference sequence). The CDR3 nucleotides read TGTGCCAGCAGACGCTCCGGGACAGGGCGTAATTCACCCCTCCACTTT. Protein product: CASRRSGTGRNSPLHF.

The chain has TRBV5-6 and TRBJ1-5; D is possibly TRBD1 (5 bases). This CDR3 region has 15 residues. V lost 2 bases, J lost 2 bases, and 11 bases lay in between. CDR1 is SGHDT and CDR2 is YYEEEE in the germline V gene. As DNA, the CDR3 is TGTGCCAGCAGCTTAAAGTCCAGGGGCAATCAGCCCCAGCATTTT. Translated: CASSLKSRGNQPQHF.

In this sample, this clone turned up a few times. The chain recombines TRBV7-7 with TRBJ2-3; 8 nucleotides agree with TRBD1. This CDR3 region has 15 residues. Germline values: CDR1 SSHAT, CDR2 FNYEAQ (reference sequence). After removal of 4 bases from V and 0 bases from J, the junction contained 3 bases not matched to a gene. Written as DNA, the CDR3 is TGTGCCAGCAGCTCGGGACAGGCGAGCACAGATACGCAGTATTTT. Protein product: CASSSGQASTDTQYF.

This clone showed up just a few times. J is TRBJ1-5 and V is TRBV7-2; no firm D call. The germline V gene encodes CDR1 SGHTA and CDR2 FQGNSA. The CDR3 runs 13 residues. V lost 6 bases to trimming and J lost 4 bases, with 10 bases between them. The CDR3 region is CASSFGQNQPQHF. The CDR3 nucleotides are TGTGCCAGCAGTTTTGGGCAGAATCAGCCCCAGCATTTT.

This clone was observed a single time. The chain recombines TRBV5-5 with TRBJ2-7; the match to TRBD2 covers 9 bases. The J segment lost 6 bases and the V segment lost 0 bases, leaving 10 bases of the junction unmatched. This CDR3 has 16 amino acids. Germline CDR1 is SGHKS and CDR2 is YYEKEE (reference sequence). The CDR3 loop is CASSLVFGGRALEQYF. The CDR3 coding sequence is TGTGCCAGCAGCTTGGTTTTTGGCGGGAGGGCCCTCGAGCAGTACTTC.

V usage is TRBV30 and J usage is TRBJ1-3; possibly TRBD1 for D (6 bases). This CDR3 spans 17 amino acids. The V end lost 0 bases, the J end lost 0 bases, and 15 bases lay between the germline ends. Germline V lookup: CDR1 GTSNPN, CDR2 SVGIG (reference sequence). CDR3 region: CAWSVLDSRSSGNTIYF. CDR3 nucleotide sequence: TGTGCCTGGAGTGTACTGGACAGCCGCAGCTCTGGAAACACCATATATTTT.

As DNA, the CDR3 is TGTGCCAGTAGTACCGCCGGGACAGGGAGAGAGCAGTACTTC. Its protein is CASSTAGTGREQYF. V is TRBV19 and J is TRBJ2-7; 9 bases map to TRBD1. Trimming removed 4 bases from V and 7 bases from J; junction bases left unmatched: 8. CDR1 is LNHDA, CDR2 SQIVND, per germline (reference sequence). The CDR3 is 14 residues long.

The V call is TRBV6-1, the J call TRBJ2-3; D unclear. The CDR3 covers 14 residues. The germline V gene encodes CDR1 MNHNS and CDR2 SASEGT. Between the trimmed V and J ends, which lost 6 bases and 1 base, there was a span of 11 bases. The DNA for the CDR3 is TGTGCCAGCAGCCTCGTGGGCGGCACAGATACGCAGTATTTT. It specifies CASSLVGGTDTQYF.

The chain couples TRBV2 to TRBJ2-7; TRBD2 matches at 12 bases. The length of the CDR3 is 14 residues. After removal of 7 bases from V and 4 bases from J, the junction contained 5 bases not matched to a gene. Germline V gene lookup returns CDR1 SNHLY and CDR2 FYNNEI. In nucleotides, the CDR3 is TGTGCCAGCACTGGACTAGCGGGGTTATACGAGCAGTACTTC. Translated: CASTGLAGLYEQYF.

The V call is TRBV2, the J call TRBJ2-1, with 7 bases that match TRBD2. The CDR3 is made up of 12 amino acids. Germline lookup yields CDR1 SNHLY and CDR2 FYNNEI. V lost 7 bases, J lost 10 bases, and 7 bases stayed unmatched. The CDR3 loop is CASNAGVKEQFF. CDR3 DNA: TGTGCCAGCAATGCGGGAGTAAAGGAGCAGTTCTTC.

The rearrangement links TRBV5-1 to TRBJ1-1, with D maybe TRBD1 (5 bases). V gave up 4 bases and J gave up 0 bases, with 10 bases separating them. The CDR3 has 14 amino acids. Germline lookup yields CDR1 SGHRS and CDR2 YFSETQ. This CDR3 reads CASSHKTVNTEAFF. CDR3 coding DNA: TGCGCCAGCAGCCATAAGACAGTGAACACTGAAGCTTTCTTT.

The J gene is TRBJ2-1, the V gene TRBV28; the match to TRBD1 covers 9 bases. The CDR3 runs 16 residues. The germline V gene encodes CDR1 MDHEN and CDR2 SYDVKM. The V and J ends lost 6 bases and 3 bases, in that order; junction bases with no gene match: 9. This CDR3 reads CASRVAGQGIYNEQFF. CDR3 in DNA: TGTGCCAGCAGGGTGGCAGGACAGGGGATCTACAATGAGCAGTTCTTC.

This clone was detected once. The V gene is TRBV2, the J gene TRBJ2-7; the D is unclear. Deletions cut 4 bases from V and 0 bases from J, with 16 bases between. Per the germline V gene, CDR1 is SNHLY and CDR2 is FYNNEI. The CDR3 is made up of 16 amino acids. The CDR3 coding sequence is TGTGCCAGCAGTGGTAGGAGTCATAATGGCTCCTACGAGCAGTACTTC. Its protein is CASSGRSHNGSYEQYF.

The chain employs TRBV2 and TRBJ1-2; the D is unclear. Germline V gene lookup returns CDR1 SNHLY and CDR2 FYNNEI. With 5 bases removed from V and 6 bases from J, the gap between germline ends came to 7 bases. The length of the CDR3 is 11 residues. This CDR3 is CASSSDDGYTF. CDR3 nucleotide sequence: TGTGCCAGCAGTAGCGATGATGGCTACACCTTC.

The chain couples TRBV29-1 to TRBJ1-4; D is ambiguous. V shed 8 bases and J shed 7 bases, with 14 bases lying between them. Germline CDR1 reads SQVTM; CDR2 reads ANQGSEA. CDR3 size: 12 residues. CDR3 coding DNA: TGCAGCCCGACCCCTGGAGGTGAAAAACTGTTTTTT. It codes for CSPTPGGEKLFF.

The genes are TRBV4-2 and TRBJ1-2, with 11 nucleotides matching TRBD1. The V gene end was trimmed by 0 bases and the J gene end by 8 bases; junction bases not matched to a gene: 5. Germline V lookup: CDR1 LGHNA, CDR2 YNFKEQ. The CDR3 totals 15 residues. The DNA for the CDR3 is TGTGCCAGCAGCCAAGACTGGACAGGGGGCGCAGGCTACACCTTC. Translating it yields CASSQDWTGGAGYTF.